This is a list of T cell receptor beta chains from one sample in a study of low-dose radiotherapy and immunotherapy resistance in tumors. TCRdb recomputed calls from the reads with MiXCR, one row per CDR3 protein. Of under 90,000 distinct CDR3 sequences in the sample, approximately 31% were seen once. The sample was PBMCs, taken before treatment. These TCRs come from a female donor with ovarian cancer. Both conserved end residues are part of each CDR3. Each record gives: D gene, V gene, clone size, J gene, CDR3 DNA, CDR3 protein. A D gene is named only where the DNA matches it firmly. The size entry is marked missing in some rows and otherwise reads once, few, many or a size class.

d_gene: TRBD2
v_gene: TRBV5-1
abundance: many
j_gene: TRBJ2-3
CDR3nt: TGCGCCAGCAGCCCGACTAGCGGGGGCACAGATACGCAGTATTTT
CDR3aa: CASSPTSGGTDTQYF

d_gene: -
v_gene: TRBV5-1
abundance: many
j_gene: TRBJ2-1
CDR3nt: TGCGCCAGCAGCTCCGGGACTTGGTATAACGAGCAGTTCTTC
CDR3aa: CASSSGTWYNEQFF

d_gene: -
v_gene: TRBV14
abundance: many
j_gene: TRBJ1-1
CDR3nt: TGTGCCAGCAGCCGAACCACCGGGACTGAAGCTTTCTTT
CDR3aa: CASSRTTGTEAFF

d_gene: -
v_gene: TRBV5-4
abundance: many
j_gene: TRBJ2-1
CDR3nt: TGTGCCAGCAGCTTGGCCGAGTTAGCGAGCTACAATGAGCAGTTCTTC
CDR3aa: CASSLAELASYNEQFF

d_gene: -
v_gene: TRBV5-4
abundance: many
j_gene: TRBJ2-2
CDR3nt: TGTGCCAGCAGCCCATCCTCCTTGACCGGGGAGCTGTTTTTT
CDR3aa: CASSPSSLTGELFF

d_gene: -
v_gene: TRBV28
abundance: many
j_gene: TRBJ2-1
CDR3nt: TGTGCCAGCAGTTTATTAGGCCATGAGCAGTTCTTC
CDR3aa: CASSLLGHEQFF

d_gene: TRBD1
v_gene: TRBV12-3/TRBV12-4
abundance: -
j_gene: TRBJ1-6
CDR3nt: TGTGCCAGCAGTTTTGCTGGAACAGGGGGATCACCCCTCCACTTT
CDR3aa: CASSFAGTGGSPLHF

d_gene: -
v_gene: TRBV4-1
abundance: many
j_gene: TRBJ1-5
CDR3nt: TGCGCCAGCAGCCAAGCTTTTCCGGGGATTGGTAGCAATCAGCCCCAGCATTTT
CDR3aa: CASSQAFPGIGSNQPQHF

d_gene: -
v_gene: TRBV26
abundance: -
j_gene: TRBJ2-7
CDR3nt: TGTGCCAGCAGTTCAGCGGGAGGGTCCAACGAGCAGTACTTC
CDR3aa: CASSSAGGSNEQYF

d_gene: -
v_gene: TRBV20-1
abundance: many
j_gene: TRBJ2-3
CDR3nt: TGCAGTGCTAGTCACGGGGGGCCAAGCACAGATACGCAGTATTTT
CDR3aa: CSASHGGPSTDTQYF

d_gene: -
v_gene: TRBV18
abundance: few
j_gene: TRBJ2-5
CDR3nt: TGTGCCAGCTCACCAGGGTACAGCCAAGAGACCCAGTACTTC
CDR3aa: CASSPGYSQETQYF

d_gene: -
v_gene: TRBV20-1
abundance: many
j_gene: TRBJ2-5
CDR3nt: TGCAGTGCTGGGAGTTTCGGAGAGACCCAGTACTTC
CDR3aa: CSAGSFGETQYF

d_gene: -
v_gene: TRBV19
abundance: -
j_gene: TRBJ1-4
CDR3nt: TGTGCCAGTAGTATTCCGGGGAAGGCTAATGAAAAACTGTTTTTT
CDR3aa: CASSIPGKANEKLFF

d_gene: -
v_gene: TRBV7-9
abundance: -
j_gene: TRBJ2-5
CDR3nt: TGTGCCAGCAGCCGGCCGAATTCACAGGAGACCCAGTACTTC
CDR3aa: CASSRPNSQETQYF

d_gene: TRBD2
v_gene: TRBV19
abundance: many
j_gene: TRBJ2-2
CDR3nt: TGTGCCAGTAGGGTTAGCGGGAGAGCCAACACCGGGGAGCTGTTTTTT
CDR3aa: CASRVSGRANTGELFF

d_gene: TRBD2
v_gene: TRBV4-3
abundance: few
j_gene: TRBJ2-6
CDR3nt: TGCGCCAGCAGCCTGACTAGCGGCTCTGGGGCCAACGTCCTGACTTTC
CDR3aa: CASSLTSGSGANVLTF

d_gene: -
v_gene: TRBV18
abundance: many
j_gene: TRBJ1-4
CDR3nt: TGTGCCAGCTCGATCGGCATGACGACTAATGAAAAACTGTTTTTT
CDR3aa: CASSIGMTTNEKLFF

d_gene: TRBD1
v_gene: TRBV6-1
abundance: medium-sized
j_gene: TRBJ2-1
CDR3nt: TGTGCCAGCAGTGTGACAGGGGACAAAAACAATGAGCAGTTCTTC
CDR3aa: CASSVTGDKNNEQFF

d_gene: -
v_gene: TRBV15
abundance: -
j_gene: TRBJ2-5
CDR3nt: TGTGCCACCAGCAGAGATCCGGGGGAGACCCAGTACTTC
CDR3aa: CATSRDPGETQYF

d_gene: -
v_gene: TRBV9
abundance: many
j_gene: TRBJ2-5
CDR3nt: TGTGCCAGCAGCGTAGCGGAGGGCCAAGAGACCCAGTACTTC
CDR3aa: CASSVAEGQETQYF

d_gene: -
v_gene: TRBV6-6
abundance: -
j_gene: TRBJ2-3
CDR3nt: TGTGCCAGCAGGGGGACTTCCACAGATACGCAGTATTTT
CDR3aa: CASRGTSTDTQYF

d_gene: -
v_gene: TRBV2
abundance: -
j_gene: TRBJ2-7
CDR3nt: TGTGCCAGCCAGGGGCTGTACGAGCAGTACTTC
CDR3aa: CASQGLYEQYF

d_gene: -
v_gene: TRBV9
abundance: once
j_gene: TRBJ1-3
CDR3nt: TGTGCCAGCAGCGACATCACCTACTCTGGAAACACCATATATTTT
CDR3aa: CASSDITYSGNTIYF

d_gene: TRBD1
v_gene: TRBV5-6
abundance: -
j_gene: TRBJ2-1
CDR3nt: TGTGCCAGCAGCGCTGAGGGGTGGACAGGGTACAATGAGCAGTTCTTC
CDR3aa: CASSAEGWTGYNEQFF

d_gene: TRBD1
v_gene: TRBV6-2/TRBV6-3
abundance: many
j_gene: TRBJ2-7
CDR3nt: TGTGCCAGCAGTCAGCCGGGACAGGCGGTCTGGGAGCAGTACTTC
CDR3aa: CASSQPGQAVWEQYF

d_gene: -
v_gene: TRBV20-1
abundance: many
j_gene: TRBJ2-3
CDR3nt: TGCAGTGCTAGAGATTTTCAGGGAAGGACAGATACGCAGTATTTT
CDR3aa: CSARDFQGRTDTQYF

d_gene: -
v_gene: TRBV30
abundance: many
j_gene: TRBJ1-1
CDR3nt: TGTGCCTGGAGTGTAGGACAAAACACTGAAGCTTTCTTT
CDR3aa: CAWSVGQNTEAFF

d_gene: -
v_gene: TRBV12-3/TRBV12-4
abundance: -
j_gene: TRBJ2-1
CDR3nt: TGTGCCAGCAGCTGGGACTTCGGTGGGGTCAATGAGCAGTTCTTC
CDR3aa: CASSWDFGGVNEQFF

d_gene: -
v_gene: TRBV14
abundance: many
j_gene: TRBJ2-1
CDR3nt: TGTGCCAGCAGCTCATGGACAGGGAGGGACAATGAGCAGTTCTTC
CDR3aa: CASSSWTGRDNEQFF

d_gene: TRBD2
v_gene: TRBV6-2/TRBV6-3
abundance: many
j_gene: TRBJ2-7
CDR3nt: TGTGCCAGCAGTTACGGTTGGACTAGCGGGAACTCCTACGAGCAGTACTTC
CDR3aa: CASSYGWTSGNSYEQYF

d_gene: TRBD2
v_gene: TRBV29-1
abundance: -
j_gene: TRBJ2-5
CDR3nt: TGCAGCGTTACCCAGGGACTAGGAGGTAGTGCGGAGACCCAGTACTTC
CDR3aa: CSVTQGLGGSAETQYF

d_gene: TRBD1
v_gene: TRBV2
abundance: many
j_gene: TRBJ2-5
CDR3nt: TGTGCCAGCAGTGAGAACAGGGGACAAGAGACCCAGTACTTC
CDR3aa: CASSENRGQETQYF

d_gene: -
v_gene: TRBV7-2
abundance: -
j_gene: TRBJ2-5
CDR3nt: TGTGCCAGCAGCAAGGTCGGGCGGGGTCAAGAGACCCAGTACTTC
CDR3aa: CASSKVGRGQETQYF

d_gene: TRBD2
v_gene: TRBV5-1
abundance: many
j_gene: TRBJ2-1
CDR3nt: TGCGCCAGCAGCTTGGGACTAGCGGGAGGGGGGGGCGGCGATGAGCAGTTCTTC
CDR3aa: CASSLGLAGGGGGDEQFF

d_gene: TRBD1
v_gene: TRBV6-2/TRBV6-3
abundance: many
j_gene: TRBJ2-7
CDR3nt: TGTGCCAGTACCTCCGGGACAGGGTCCTACGAGCAGTACTTC
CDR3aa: CASTSGTGSYEQYF

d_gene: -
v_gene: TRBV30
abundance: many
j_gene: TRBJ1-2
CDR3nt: TGTGCCTGGAGTTACCGGGTAGACGGTGGCTACACCTTC
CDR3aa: CAWSYRVDGGYTF

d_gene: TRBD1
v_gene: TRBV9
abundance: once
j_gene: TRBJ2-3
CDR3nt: TGTGCCAGCAGCGCCACCGACCAACAGGGGGCGAAAGATACGCAGTATTTT
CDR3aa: CASSATDQQGAKDTQYF

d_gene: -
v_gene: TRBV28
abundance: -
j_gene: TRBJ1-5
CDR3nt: TGTGCCAGCTTGGAAGGGGGGGGCAATCAGCCCCAGCATTTT
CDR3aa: CASLEGGGNQPQHF

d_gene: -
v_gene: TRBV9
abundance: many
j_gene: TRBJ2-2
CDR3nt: TGTGCCAGCAGCGTAGCTTGGGGGGTGAACACCGGGGAGCTGTTTTTT
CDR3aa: CASSVAWGVNTGELFF

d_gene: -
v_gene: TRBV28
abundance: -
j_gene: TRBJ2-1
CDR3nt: TGTGCCAGCAGTTTAAGAGGAGTGGGTGAGCAGTTCTTC
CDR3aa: CASSLRGVGEQFF

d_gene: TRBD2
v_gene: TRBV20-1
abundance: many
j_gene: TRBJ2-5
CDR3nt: TGCAGTGCTAGGGGACTAGCGGGAGGCGGGGCGGTACAAGAGACCCAGTACTTC
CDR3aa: CSARGLAGGGAVQETQYF

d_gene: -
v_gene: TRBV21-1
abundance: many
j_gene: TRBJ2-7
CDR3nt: TGTGCCAGCAGTTTCAGGGACGAGCAGTACTTC
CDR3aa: CASSFRDEQYF

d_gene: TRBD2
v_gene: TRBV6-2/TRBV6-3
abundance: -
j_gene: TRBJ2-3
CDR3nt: TGTGCCAGCAGTCACGGCCGGCGGGAGGGCCGAGATACGCAGTATTTT
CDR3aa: CASSHGRREGRDTQYF

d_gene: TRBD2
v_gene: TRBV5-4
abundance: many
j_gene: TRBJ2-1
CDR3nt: TGTGCCAGCAGCTTGCCGGGACTAGGTGAATGGGGGAATGAGCAGTTCTTC
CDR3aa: CASSLPGLGEWGNEQFF

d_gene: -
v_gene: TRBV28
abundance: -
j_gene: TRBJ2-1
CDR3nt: TGTGCCAGCCCCTCATCGGAGGGAACCCCCAATGAGCAGTTCTTC
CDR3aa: CASPSSEGTPNEQFF

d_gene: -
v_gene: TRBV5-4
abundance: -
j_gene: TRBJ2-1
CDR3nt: TGTGCCAGCAGCCCGAGGGTGGCAAATGAGCAGTTCTTC
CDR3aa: CASSPRVANEQFF

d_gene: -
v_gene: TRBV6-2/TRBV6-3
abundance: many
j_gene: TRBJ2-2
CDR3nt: TGTGCCAGCAGTGAATTAAAAGTTACCACCGGGGAGCTGTTTTTT
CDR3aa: CASSELKVTTGELFF